Listed here are 6 T cell receptor beta chains from one sample, sequenced in a study of blood T cell repertoires in COVID-19. Only in-frame clones appear in the TCRdb table, and some are missing; sequencing was by immunoSEQ multiplex PCR. Counted here are approximately 160,000 clones, approximately 82% occurring once; the ten biggest clones make up approximately 7.1%. Specimen: peripheral blood. The source is a woman aged 45-65 years in a cohort sampled during active or convalescent COVID-19.

The chain recombines TRBV5-1 with TRBJ2-7; TRBD1 agrees at 10 bases. V dropped 0 bases and J dropped 6; count of bases not matched to a gene: 3. Germline V gene data show CDR1 as SGHRS and CDR2 as YFSETQ. CDR3 length: 14 residues. CDR3 in amino acids: CASSLGDRGREQYF. Here the CDR3 DNA reads TGCGCCAGCAGCTTGGGAGACAGGGGGCGCGAGCAGTACTTC.

This chain links TRBV19 with TRBJ1-1; no clear D. The CDR3 consists of 11 residues. Germline V lookup: CDR1 LNHDA, CDR2 SQIVND (reference sequence). Trimming removed 7 bases from V and 11 bases from J, with 14 bases in between. The CDR3 DNA sequence: TGTGCCAGTACGTCTGCCGGCGGGGCTTTCTTT. The encoded protein is CASTSAGGAFF.

The chain joins TRBV7-2 to TRBJ2-3; 7 bases match TRBD2. V was clipped by 5 bases and J by 2 bases; unmatched bases: 10. This CDR3 is 16 amino acids long. Per germline, CDR1 SGHTA and CDR2 FQGNSA. Here the CDR3 reads CASSPLSGAPTDTQYF. Here the CDR3 DNA reads TGTGCCAGCAGCCCCCTAAGCGGGGCGCCCACAGATACGCAGTATTTT.

The gene calls are TRBV2 and TRBJ2-7, with unresolved D. There are 13 residues in the CDR3. Trimming took 4 bases from V and 4 from J, leaving 11 bases between them. The germline gives CDR1 SNHLY, CDR2 FYNNEI. The CDR3 sequence is CASSVHSTYEQYF. The CDR3 DNA is TGTGCCAGCAGTGTTCACAGTACGTACGAGCAGTACTTC.

Concerning this clone: The same CDR3 can be traced to other DNA sequences in this sample. This rearrangement joins TRBV9 to TRBJ1-3, with 10 positions matching TRBD1. Germline V gene lookup returns CDR1 SGDLS and CDR2 YYNGEE. The CDR3 is 15 residues long. V was clipped by 2 bases and J by 2 bases; unmatched bases: 1. The DNA of the CDR3 is TGTGCCAGCAGCGTTGGACAGGGGGCTGGAAACACCATATATTTT. Translated: CASSVGQGAGNTIYF.

The rearrangement joins TRBV5-6 to TRBJ1-5; TRBD1 might be the D (6 bases). CDR1 SGHDT and CDR2 YYEEEE come from the germline V gene. V was cut by 4 bases and J by 2 bases, with 10 bases left in between. This CDR3 spans 14 amino acids. Written as DNA, the CDR3 is TGTGCCAGCAGCCCAGGGGTACGCAATCAGCCCCAGCATTTT. Translation gives CASSPGVRNQPQHF.